The 14 T cell receptor beta chains presented below share a single source sample, sequenced in a study of blood T cell repertoires in COVID-19. Method: immunoSEQ multiplex PCR; TCRdb's copy keeps in-frame clones and lacks some. The sample has 200,000 to 250,000 clones; 80% to 90% are singletons. The material sequenced was peripheral blood. The receptor set was obtained from a middle-aged man with acute or convalescent COVID-19.

The chain joins TRBV25-1 to TRBJ2-7; D is perhaps TRBD2 (5 bases). Trimming pared 4 bases from V and 3 bases from J, leaving 10 bases between. CDR1 and CDR2 (germline): MGHDK, SYGVNS. The CDR3 covers 13 residues. For the CDR3, the DNA is TGTGCCAGCAGTGTACTAGGCCGCTACGAGCAGTACTTC. It translates to CASSVLGRYEQYF.

The chain joins TRBV5-3 to TRBJ1-5; 9 nucleotides agree with TRBD1. TRBV5-3 is an ORF for which the function is uncertain. The CDR3 is 18 amino acids. Losses at the gene ends were 4 bases for V and 0 bases for J; bases not matched to a gene: 11. CDR3 DNA: TGTGCCAGAAGCACGGGACAGGGAAGCCGCGGTAGCAATCAGCCCCAGCATTTT. Its protein is CARSTGQGSRGSNQPQHF.

V usage is TRBV6-4 and J usage is TRBJ2-1, with 7 bases that match TRBD2. The CDR3 sequence is 14 residues long. The germline V gene encodes CDR1 MRHNA and CDR2 SNTAGT. Trimming at V came to 2 bases and at J to 2 bases, leaving 0 bases not matched to a gene. The CDR3 sequence is CASSDGGAYNEQFF. The CDR3 coding sequence is TGTGCCAGCAGTGACGGGGGGGCCTACAATGAGCAGTTCTTC.

The rearrangement uses TRBV11-2 and TRBJ2-1, with 8 bases aligning to TRBD1. The V gene end was trimmed by 5 bases and the J gene end by 7 bases; junction bases not matched to a gene: 10. Germline V gene lookup returns CDR1 SGHAT and CDR2 FQNNGV. The CDR3 spans 15 residues. The CDR3 DNA reads TGTGCCAGCAGCCCAAGCAGGGGGCGGTTGAATGAGCAGTTCTTC. Translating gives CASSPSRGRLNEQFF.

The chain is built from TRBV25-1 and TRBJ1-1, with D possibly matching TRBD1 (5 bases). V lost 1 base and J lost 5, with 14 bases in between. Germline V gene sequence: CDR1 MGHDK, CDR2 SYGVNS. CDR3 length equals 15 residues. CDR3 DNA sequence: TGTGCCAGCAGTGAATCCCTCCAGGGCCATACTGAAGCTTTCTTT. Translating gives CASSESLQGHTEAFF.

The V and J genes are TRBV6-4 and TRBJ2-1; 7 bases agree with TRBD2. The V segment lost 6 bases and the J segment 5 bases; nucleotides outside the gene matches: 4. This CDR3 region has 13 residues. Germline V gene lookup returns CDR1 MRHNA and CDR2 SNTAGT. The chain's CDR3 is CASSRGEDNEQFF. The CDR3 bases are TGTGCCAGCAGCCGGGGGGAGGACAATGAGCAGTTCTTC.

V is TRBV19 and J is TRBJ1-5, with D possibly being TRBD1 (5 bases). The CDR3 covers 14 residues. Germline CDR1 is LNHDA and CDR2 is SQIVND (reference sequence). V shed 5 bases and J shed 3 bases, with 11 bases lying between them. The CDR3 reads CASSSRQINQPQHF. The DNA of the CDR3 is TGTGCCAGTAGTTCCCGACAGATCAATCAGCCCCAGCATTTT.

J is TRBJ2-5 and V is TRBV3-1 (or the pseudogene TRBV3-2); D is possibly TRBD2 (5 bases). Per germline, CDR1 LGHDT and CDR2 YNNKEL (reference sequence). CDR3 length: 14 amino acids. The V end was cut by 4 bases, the J end by 2 bases, with 11 bases between. The CDR3 nucleotides read TGTGCCAGCAGCCCAACTAGTGGGCAAGAGACCCAGTACTTC. It is translated as CASSPTSGQETQYF.

V gene TRBV5-8 combines with J gene TRBJ2-7, with TRBD1 identical over 10 bases. The CDR3 consists of 16 residues. V was clipped by 0 bases and J by 4 bases; unmatched bases: 7. Germline CDR1 SGHTS, CDR2 YDEGEE. CDR3 nucleotide sequence: TGTGCCAGCAGCTTGGCCGACAGGGGGCCTCGTTACGAGCAGTACTTC. Translated: CASSLADRGPRYEQYF.

The V call is TRBV18, the J call TRBJ2-5; 13 bases map to TRBD2. The V segment lost 4 bases and the J segment 4 bases; nucleotides outside the gene matches: 15. The germline CDR1 and CDR2 sequences are KGHSH and LQKENI. This CDR3 spans 19 amino acids. CDR3 nucleotide sequence: TGTGCCAGCTCACGAGATCGGACTAGCGGGGGAACAGGTGGAGAGACCCAGTACTTC. The encoded protein is CASSRDRTSGGTGGETQYF. The full variable domain, rest sourced from reference TRBV18 and TRBJ2-5, is NAGVMQNPRHLVRRRGQEARLRCSPMKGHSHVYWYRQLPEEGLKFMVYLQKENIIDESGMPKERFSAEFPKEGPSILRIQQVVRGDSAAYFCASSRDRTSGGTGGETQYFGPGTRLLVL.

This rearrangement joins TRBV18 to TRBJ1-1; a possible D gene is TRBD1 (6 bases). CDR1 is KGHSH, CDR2 LQKENI, per germline. This CDR3 comprises 14 residues. The germline V and J ends were trimmed by 4 bases and 0 bases, with 9 bases remaining between them. The CDR3 DNA reads as TGTGCCAGCTCACGGACAGAGATGAACACTGAAGCTTTCTTT. It codes for CASSRTEMNTEAFF.

J is TRBJ1-2 and V is TRBV6-5, with D unresolved. CDR3 length equals 13 residues. Germline V gene lookup returns CDR1 MNHEY and CDR2 SVGAGI. Trimming shortened V by 10 bases and J by 3 bases, and 15 bases separated the two germline ends. The CDR3: CATLAHEDYGYTF. The CDR3, as DNA: TGTGCCACCCTGGCCCACGAGGACTATGGCTACACCTTC.

The rearrangement uses TRBV24-1 and TRBJ2-1; 8 nucleotides agree with TRBD1. Trimming removed 3 bases from V and 9 bases from J; junction bases left unmatched: 6. Germline-derived CDR1 and CDR2 are KGHDR and SFDVKD. The CDR3 totals 14 residues. As DNA, the CDR3 is TGTGCCACCAGTGATCGCGGACAGGGAGGTGAGCAGTTCTTC. Translated, it gives CATSDRGQGGEQFF.

This chain joins TRBV12-5 and TRBJ1-3, with D hard to call. The germline V gene encodes CDR1 LGHNT and CDR2 FRNRAP. V gave up 2 bases and J gave up 0 bases, with 32 bases separating them. The CDR3 runs to 23 residues. DNA for the CDR3: TGTGCTAGTGGTTTGCGACCGCTCGTACCGGGAGGAACTCAACTTAGCTCTGGAAACACCATATATTTT. Its translation is CASGLRPLVPGGTQLSSGNTIYF.